Listed below are T cell receptor beta chains from one sample, sequenced in a study of blood T cell repertoires in COVID-19. The protocol was immunoSEQ multiplex PCR, while the TCRdb copy is restricted to in-frame clones and leaves out a portion. The sample lists 250,000 to 350,000 clones, around 88% seen once, with approximately 2% in the top ten. Sequenced sample: peripheral blood. These receptors came from a woman between 25 and 40 years old who had recovered from COVID-19. Each CDR3 is given without its conserved first and last residue.

TRBV28	TRBJ1-1	ASSPRDRVAF
TRBV4-3	TRBJ1-1	ASSQAPDSVQAF
TRBV28	TRBJ1-4	ASSSRRTGPINEKLF
TRBV7-3	TRBJ2-1	ASSLRGLAGGYNEQF
TRBV5-1	TRBJ2-7	ASSIEDSSYEQY
TRBV27	TRBJ2-1	ASSSPSGRAGYEQF
TRBV29-1	TRBJ2-2	SVESATSGRTGELF
TRBV6-5	TRBJ1-2	ASSYRTTGDNGYT
TRBV18	TRBJ2-7	ASSTVAGGRREQY
TRBV29-1	TRBJ2-1	SVGLAGGGEQF
TRBV20-1	TRBJ1-1	SAPTGLQAF
TRBV3-1/TRBV3-2	TRBJ1-4	ASSQELGRGEEKLF
TRBV5-1	TRBJ2-3	ASREGAPTDTQY
TRBV29-1	TRBJ2-1	SVPTGGEQF
TRBV4-3	TRBJ2-3	ASSQGEADTQY
TRBV6-1	TRBJ1-5	ASSEPSWPQH
TRBV28	TRBJ2-2	ASGAGGTGELF
TRBV4-1	TRBJ1-4	ASSQMRGTGDEKLF
TRBV6-7	TRBJ2-7	AELNPSYEQY
TRBV29-1	TRBJ1-5	SVAGTRNSNQPQH
TRBV19	TRBJ1-1	ASSISITGFTEAF
TRBV7-9	TRBJ1-2	ASSPYQTGFDYT
TRBV6-1	TRBJ2-1	ASSEEPGQGLHEQF